The 32 T cell receptor beta chains given below trace back to one sample, sequenced in a study of vaccination and CD4 T cells after COVID-19. These receptors are not linked to any known antigen. The Oncomine TCR Beta short-read assay was what sequenced the DNA obtained from cultured CD4+ T cells. From the PCR reads, TCRdb called clonotypes with MiXCR, one entry per CDR3 protein. In the table there are over 15,000 distinct CDR3 sequences, roughly 49% of which are singletons. As for time point: late sampling 161 to 241 days after vaccination in a few convalescent patients. Sample treatment: 10-day PBMC culture with coronavirus spike peptide pools or control peptides (ViraFEST assay). Source: CD4+ T cells from blood, cultured in vitro, taken about 7 months after SARS-CoV-2 vaccination. Receptors were obtained from a human donor who had recovered from COVID-19.

The chain employs TRBV19 and TRBJ2-5; 8 nucleotides agree with TRBD1. CDR3 length: 14 residues. Germline V gene data show CDR1 as LNHDA and CDR2 as SQIVND (reference sequence). The J segment lost 0 bases and the V segment lost 5 bases, leaving 2 bases of the junction unmatched. CDR3 protein: CASSVGQDQETQYF. CDR3 nucleotides: TGTGCCAGTAGTGTGGGACAGGACCAAGAGACCCAGTACTTC.

This clonotype was recorded a few times. The CDR3 DNA reads TGTGCCAGCAGCTTAGCGGGGACTAGCGGGGGCCCCACAGATACGCAGTATTTT. The encoded protein is CASSLAGTSGGPTDTQYF. The chain joins TRBV7-2 to TRBJ2-3, with TRBD2 identical over 14 bases. The V gene end was trimmed by 0 bases and the J gene end by 2 bases; junction bases not matched to a gene: 4. The CDR3 consists of 18 residues. Germline values: CDR1 SGHTA, CDR2 FQGNSA.

This clonotype was seen only a few times. The chain combines TRBV20-1 with TRBJ1-2; D remains ambiguous. Germline V gives CDR1 DFQATT, CDR2 SNEGSKA (reference sequence). The CDR3 has 14 amino acids. This CDR3 is CSVTDATANYGYTF. CDR3 sequence (DNA): TGCAGCGTCACCGACGCAACTGCTAACTATGGCTACACCTTC.

The chain employs TRBV5-4 and TRBJ1-6; D is unclear. The V gene's germline CDR1 is SGHNT and CDR2 YYREEE (reference sequence). The V gene lost 0 bases and the J gene lost 9 bases, with 7 bases spanning the gap. CDR3 length: 13 residues. The CDR3 nucleotides are TGTGCCAGCAGCTTGGGGGCCGGTTCACCCCTCCACTTT. It specifies CASSLGAGSPLHF. The entire variable domain, with the rest obtained from reference TRBV5-4 and TRBJ1-6, is as follows: ETGVTQSPTHLIKTRGQQVTLRCSSQSGHNTVSWYQQALGQGPQFIFQYYREEENGRGNFPPRFSGLQFPNYSSELNVNALELDDSALYLCASSLGAGSPLHFGNGTRLTVT.

J is TRBJ2-7 and V is TRBV6-1; 9 bases line up with TRBD1. This CDR3 has 14 residues. The trim removed 6 bases at V and 3 bases at J, leaving 6 bases unmatched. Germline values: CDR1 MNHNS, CDR2 SASEGT. The CDR3 sequence: CASRRETGGYEQYF. The CDR3 DNA follows: TGTGCCAGCAGGCGAGAGACAGGGGGCTACGAGCAGTACTTC.

CDR3 bases: TGTGCCAGCAGGCGAACAGGGGGCTCCTACAATGAGCAGTTCTTC. This gives the protein CASRRTGGSYNEQFF. V usage is TRBV6-1 and J usage is TRBJ2-1; 8 nucleotides match TRBD1. CDR1 is MNHNS and CDR2 is SASEGT in the germline V gene. V shed 6 bases and J 0 bases; nucleotides not matched to a gene: 4. The CDR3 runs 15 residues.

There are a few counts of this clonotype. The chain combines TRBV20-1 with TRBJ2-5; the D gene is possibly TRBD1 (6 bases). The CDR3 contains 12 residues. CDR1 and CDR2 from the germline V gene are DFQATT and SNEGSKA (reference sequence). V gave up 2 bases and J gave up 2 bases, with 6 bases separating them. CDR3: CSARTGQETQYF. For the CDR3, the DNA is TGCAGTGCTAGAACAGGGCAAGAGACCCAGTACTTC.

J is TRBJ2-7 and V is TRBV11-1; the match to TRBD2 covers 10 bases. The germline V gene encodes CDR1 SGHAT and CDR2 FQDESV (reference sequence). The length of the CDR3 is 18 residues. The trim removed 4 bases at V and 6 bases at J, leaving 18 bases unmatched. The CDR3 DNA follows: TGTGCCAGCAGCTCAACGATAGCGGGGGGCCCCAGTGACGTCGAGCAGTACTTC. It translates to CASSSTIAGGPSDVEQYF.

This clonotype was detected once. The chain combines TRBV7-2 with TRBJ2-1; possible D gene TRBD2, 6 bases. The CDR3 extends over 15 amino acids. Germline V gene sequence: CDR1 SGHTA, CDR2 FQGNSA. Trimming took 3 bases from V and 0 from J, leaving 9 bases between them. The CDR3 DNA reads TGTGCCAGCAGCTTTCGGCGGGGCTCCTACAATGAGCAGTTCTTC. This codes for CASSFRRGSYNEQFF. Using reference TRBV7-2 and TRBJ2-1 for the parts outside the CDR3, the full variable domain is GAGVSQSPSNKVTEKGKDVELRCDPISGHTALYWYRQSLGQGLEFLIYFQGNSAPDKSGLPSDRFSAERTGGSVSTLTIQRTQQEDSAVYLCASSFRRGSYNEQFFGPGTRLTVL.

The chain recombines TRBV20-1 with TRBJ1-5, with TRBD1 as a possible D gene (5 bases). CDR1 DFQATT and CDR2 SNEGSKA come from the germline V gene (reference sequence). V gave up 3 bases and J gave up 7 bases, with 10 bases separating them. The CDR3 sequence is 12 residues long. The CDR3 loop is CSASPKGQPQHF. CDR3 DNA sequence: TGCAGTGCTAGTCCAAAGGGGCAGCCCCAGCATTTT.

In this sample, this clonotype turned up a few times. This chain joins TRBV27 and TRBJ1-5; the match to TRBD1 covers 8 bases. The CDR3 runs to 14 residues. Trimming at V came to 5 bases and at J to 5 bases, leaving 5 bases not matched to a gene. The germline V gene encodes CDR1 MNHEY and CDR2 SMNVEV (reference sequence). CDR3 in DNA: TGTGCCAGCAGTGGGGACAGGCCCTATCAGCCCCAGCATTTT. This translates into CASSGDRPYQPQHF.

This clonotype was counted between two and nine times. CDR3 residues: CASSLALGVRETQYF. The CDR3 bases are TGTGCCAGCAGCTTAGCGCTGGGAGTCCGGGAGACCCAGTACTTC. This chain joins TRBV7-9 and TRBJ2-5; D is possibly TRBD2 (5 bases). V was trimmed by 0 bases and J by 5 bases, leaving 13 bases between them. The CDR3 has 15 amino acids. In germline, CDR1 is SEHNR, CDR2 FQNEAQ (reference sequence).

This clonotype turned up a few times. V and J are TRBV7-2 and TRBJ2-3; D may be TRBD1 or TRBD2 (6 bases each). This CDR3 contains 17 residues. Trimming pared 1 base from V and 1 base from J, leaving 15 bases between. CDR1 and CDR2 from the germline V gene are SGHTA and FQGNSA. The CDR3 DNA is TGTGCCAGCAGCTTAGTTGGCTGGGGGGCAGGCACAGATACGCAGTATTTT. Protein product: CASSLVGWGAGTDTQYF.

Only a few counts were recorded for this clonotype. The rearrangement joins TRBV20-1 to TRBJ2-5; 7 bases are shared with TRBD1. This CDR3 comprises 12 residues. V dropped 6 bases and J dropped 5; count of bases not matched to a gene: 6. Germline V gene sequence: CDR1 DFQATT, CDR2 SNEGSKA (reference sequence). The CDR3 DNA follows: TGCAGTGCCCCAGGGGGTTGGGAGACCCAGTACTTC. It specifies CSAPGGWETQYF.

This clonotype has more than one count but fewer than ten. The chain uses TRBV7-3 and TRBJ2-5, with 7 bases that match TRBD1. This CDR3 is built from 15 residues. The trim removed 5 bases at V and 2 bases at J, leaving 8 bases unmatched. Germline CDR1 and CDR2: SGHTA and FQGTGA. DNA for the CDR3: TGTGCCAGCAGCCCCGCCCGGACAGGTCAAGAGACCCAGTACTTC. This translates into CASSPARTGQETQYF. Full variable domain (missing parts from reference TRBV7-3 and TRBJ2-5): GAGVSQTPSNKVTEKGKYVELRCDPISGHTALYWYRQSLGQGPEFLIYFQGTGAADDSGLPNDRFFAVRPEGSVSTLKIQRTERGDSAVYLCASSPARTGQETQYFGPGTRLLVL.

This chain connects TRBV9 to TRBJ1-2, with 8 nucleotides matching TRBD1. Germline lookup yields CDR1 SGDLS and CDR2 YYNGEE. This CDR3 comprises 12 residues. V was clipped by 3 bases and J by 8 bases; unmatched bases: 3. The CDR3 sequence is CASSATGVGYTF. For the CDR3, the DNA is TGTGCCAGCAGCGCGACAGGGGTAGGCTACACCTTC. The whole variable domain, filled in from reference TRBV9 and TRBJ1-2, reads DSGVTQTPKHLITATGQRVTLRCSPRSGDLSVYWYQQSLDQGLQFLIQYYNGEERAKGNILERFSAQQFPDLHSELNLSSLELGDSALYFCASSATGVGYTFGSGTRLTVV.

This chain links TRBV6-2 or TRBV6-3 with TRBJ2-3, with a tentative D call TRBD2 (5 bases). CDR1 and CDR2 from the germline V gene are MNHEY and SVGEGT. V was clipped by 2 bases and J by 6 bases, with 6 bases between them. This CDR3 has 12 amino acids. In nucleotides, the CDR3 is TGTGCCAGCAGTTACAGAGGGGATACGCAGTATTTT. Its protein product is CASSYRGDTQYF.

V gene TRBV4-3 combines with J gene TRBJ2-3; 8 bases match TRBD1. The CDR3 sequence is 15 residues long. J gave up 9 bases and V 0 bases, and 8 bases lay outside the gene matches. Germline loops: CDR1 LGHNA, CDR2 YSLEER. The CDR3 DNA sequence: TGCGCCAGCAGCCAAGATTCTTCAGGGGGCGTCACGCAGTATTTT. This codes for CASSQDSSGGVTQYF.

This chain connects TRBV21-1 to TRBJ2-7. TRBV21-1 represents a pseudogene. The CDR3 sequence is 16 residues long. The DNA for the CDR3 is TGTGCCAGCAGCAAAGTCGCCGGCATGCTATCCTACGAGCAGTACTTC. Its protein product is CASSKVAGMLSYEQYF.

This clonotype occurred a few times. The chain recombines TRBV7-9 with TRBJ2-5, with D perhaps assigned TRBD1 or TRBD2 (5 bases each). The V gene lost 5 bases and the J gene lost 3 bases, with 22 bases spanning the gap. The CDR3 covers 17 residues. Germline-derived CDR1 and CDR2 are SEHNR and FQNEAQ (reference sequence). The CDR3 sequence is CASSTSRDHTQEETQYF. Here the CDR3 DNA reads TGTGCCAGCAGCACCTCCCGGGACCACACACAAGAAGAGACCCAGTACTTC. Full variable domain (remainder filled in from reference TRBV7-9 and TRBJ2-5): DTGVSQNPRHKITKRGQNVTFRCDPISEHNRLYWYRQTLGQGPEFLTYFQNEAQLEKSRLLSDRFSAERPKGSFSTLEIQRTEQGDSAMYLCASSTSRDHTQEETQYFGPGTRLLVL.

This clonotype was seen a single time. V and J are TRBV28 and TRBJ1-5; no definite D call. Trimming pared 2 bases from V and 0 bases from J, leaving 14 bases between. The CDR3 is 17 amino acids. The germline V gene has CDR1 MDHEN and CDR2 SYDVKM. The CDR3 spells CASSLTQSPYSNQPQHF. For the CDR3, the DNA is TGTGCCAGCAGTTTAACACAGTCTCCATATAGCAATCAGCCCCAGCATTTT.

This clonotype was detected a few times. The chain is built from TRBV7-2 and TRBJ2-1; 8 nucleotides line up with TRBD2. This CDR3 region has 15 residues. V lost 2 bases and J lost 8; bases outside the gene matches: 8. CDR1 and CDR2 (germline): SGHTA, FQGNSA. Here the CDR3 DNA reads TGTGCCAGCAGCTTAATGATAGCGGGACCCGATGAGCAGTTCTTC. Residues: CASSLMIAGPDEQFF. Full variable domain (remainder filled in from reference TRBV7-2 and TRBJ2-1): GAGVSQSPSNKVTEKGKDVELRCDPISGHTALYWYRQSLGQGLEFLIYFQGNSAPDKSGLPSDRFSAERTGGSVSTLTIQRTQQEDSAVYLCASSLMIAGPDEQFFGPGTRLTVL.

The chain has TRBV7-8 and TRBJ2-1; 7 positions match TRBD2. Germline-derived CDR1 and CDR2 are SGHVS and FQNEAQ. The CDR3 is 16 amino acids. The V segment lost 5 bases and the J segment 3 bases; nucleotides outside the gene matches: 10. The CDR3 protein is CASSPRLANIYNEQFF. The CDR3 DNA reads as TGTGCCAGCAGCCCCCGACTAGCAAACATCTACAATGAGCAGTTCTTC.

This clonotype was seen a few times. The V call is TRBV20-1, the J call TRBJ1-3; possibly TRBD1 for D (5 bases). Germline CDR1 is DFQATT and CDR2 is SNEGSKA (reference sequence). With 3 bases removed from V and 1 base from J, the gap between germline ends came to 13 bases. The CDR3 contains 15 residues. The CDR3 nucleotides read TGCAGTGCTAGTGCAAGGGGAGGATCTGGAAACACCATATATTTT. Protein sequence: CSASARGGSGNTIYF.

This clonotype was seen a handful of times. This chain uses TRBV10-3 with TRBJ2-7; no firm D call. Germline V gene data show CDR1 as ENHRY and CDR2 as SYGVKD. The V gene lost 2 bases and the J gene lost 3 bases, with 5 bases spanning the gap. This CDR3 contains 12 residues. CDR3 amino acids: CAISEMDYEQYF. CDR3 coding DNA: TGTGCCATCAGTGAGATGGACTACGAGCAGTACTTC.

This chain connects TRBV7-8 to TRBJ1-1; possible D gene TRBD1, 5 bases. V was trimmed by 1 base and J by 0 bases, leaving 9 bases between them. From germline, CDR1 is SGHVS and CDR2 FQNEAQ. There are 15 residues in the CDR3. CDR3 loop: CASSLGGDLNTEAFF. The CDR3 nucleotides are TGTGCCAGCAGCTTAGGCGGGGACCTGAACACTGAAGCTTTCTTT.

This chain links TRBV19 with TRBJ2-3, with TRBD2 matching 9 bases. This CDR3 comprises 16 residues. CDR1 LNHDA and CDR2 SQIVND come from the germline V gene (reference sequence). J lost 2 bases, V lost 3 bases, and 6 bases had no gene match. CDR3 in DNA: TGTGCCAGTAGTATGAGTAGCGGGGGCTACACAGATACGCAGTATTTT. This translates into CASSMSSGGYTDTQYF.

V is TRBV2 and J is TRBJ2-2, with D possibly TRBD2 on 7 matching bases. CDR1 SNHLY and CDR2 FYNNEI come from the germline V gene. V was cut by 8 bases and J by 2 bases, with 12 bases left in between. The CDR3 runs 14 residues. The CDR3 DNA is TGTGCCAGCCGGGCGGGGGCTAACACCGGGGAGCTGTTTTTT. Residues: CASRAGANTGELFF.

The chain links TRBV20-1 to TRBJ1-2; D gene uncertain. Trimming cost V 1 base and J 6 bases, with 15 bases left between them. The CDR3 is 14 amino acids. CDR1 and CDR2 (germline): DFQATT, SNEGSKA (reference sequence). The CDR3 nucleotides are TGCAGTGCTAGAGCAGCGACGGCTTTGGATGGCTACACCTTC. It specifies CSARAATALDGYTF.

This chain uses TRBV20-1 with TRBJ2-1; 12 nucleotides match TRBD2. This CDR3 region has 17 residues. With V trimmed by 0 bases and J by 8 bases, 11 bases remained unmatched. Germline CDR1 reads DFQATT; CDR2 reads SNEGSKA (reference sequence). Here the CDR3 reads CSARDPATSGRRDEQFF. The DNA for the CDR3 is TGCAGTGCTAGAGATCCGGCGACTAGCGGGAGAAGAGATGAGCAGTTCTTC.

The chain employs TRBV20-1 and TRBJ2-5; 13 bases agree with TRBD2. CDR3 length: 13 amino acids. J was trimmed by 2 bases and V by 7 bases; bases with no gene match: 1. Germline V gives CDR1 DFQATT, CDR2 SNEGSKA (reference sequence). The CDR3 nucleotides read TGCAGTGGGACTAGCGGGAGTCAAGAGACCCAGTACTTC. The encoded protein is CSGTSGSQETQYF.

This clonotype was observed a handful of times. Here the CDR3 DNA reads TGTGCCAGCAGCCTCATAGCCGCTAATTCACCCCTCCACTTT. Translated: CASSLIAANSPLHF. The chain recombines TRBV7-2 with TRBJ1-6; D uncertain. Trimming took 5 bases from V and 6 from J, leaving 11 bases between them. This CDR3 spans 14 amino acids. CDR1 is SGHTA, CDR2 FQGNSA, per germline. Together with reference TRBV7-2 and TRBJ1-6, the CDR3 gives the full variable domain: GAGVSQSPSNKVTEKGKDVELRCDPISGHTALYWYRQSLGQGLEFLIYFQGNSAPDKSGLPSDRFSAERTGGSVSTLTIQRTQQEDSAVYLCASSLIAANSPLHFGNGTRLTVT.